The next 3 T cell receptor beta chains were all read from a single sample in a study of blood T cell repertoires in COVID-19. Method: immunoSEQ multiplex PCR; TCRdb's copy keeps in-frame clones and lacks some. The table has 200,000 to 250,000 clones, about 83% seen once; the top ten hold over 0.95%. The sequencing input was peripheral blood. The receptor source for this set is a woman younger than 45 with COVID-19, enrolled during active disease.

This clone was seen just once. The rearrangement joins TRBV5-1 to TRBJ2-7; maybe TRBD2 (6 bases). Germline CDR1 and CDR2: SGHRS and YFSETQ. The ends were cut back, 4 bases at V and 6 bases at J, with 26 bases in the middle. CDR3 length: 17 residues. The CDR3: CASSLGMAGTVVGEQYF. Here the CDR3 DNA reads TGCGCCAGCAGCCTTGGAATGGCGGGGACCGTCGTGGGCGAGCAGTACTTC.

This chain connects TRBV2 to TRBJ1-5; the D gene is possibly TRBD1 (5 bases). Germline V gene data show CDR1 as SNHLY and CDR2 as FYNNEI. Trimming left V 2 bases short and J 3 bases short, with 11 bases between. CDR3 length equals 15 residues. This chain's CDR3 is CASSESGGVNQPQHF. CDR3 coding DNA: TGTGCCAGCAGTGAAAGTGGAGGGGTCAATCAGCCCCAGCATTTT.

This rearrangement joins TRBV25-1 to TRBJ1-5, with D tentatively TRBD1 (5 bases). The CDR3 runs 14 residues. The germline V gene has CDR1 MGHDK and CDR2 SYGVNS. V was pared by 6 bases and J by 2 bases, with 11 bases between. The CDR3 loop is CASRGGVGNQPQHF. The CDR3 coding sequence is TGTGCCAGCAGAGGAGGGGTAGGCAATCAGCCCCAGCATTTT.